This is a list of T cell receptor beta chains from one sample in a study of T-cell memory formation after mild COVID-19. TCRdb passed the 5' RACE reads through MiXCR, listing each CDR3 protein once. Counted here are 150,000 to 200,000 distinct CDR3 sequences, roughly 10% occurring once; the ten biggest clones make up more than 3.5%. Sample: PBMCs or a T cell subset sorted from them (not recorded which). The receptors were gathered from a man aged 18 to 29 who had mild COVID-19 (a few samples of this study predate the infection). Cell type and time point are not known. CDR3s include the opening cysteine and the closing phenylalanine or tryptophan. The listing skips clone size in some rows; elsewhere it reads once, few, many or a size class.

V gene,clone size,J gene,CDR3 protein
TRBV20-1,many,TRBJ2-3,CSASGGWDTDTQYF
TRBV27,few,TRBJ2-3,CASTIPLSSGGATDTQYF
TRBV3-1,NA,TRBJ1-4,CASSQDHEKLFF
TRBV20-1,few,TRBJ2-3,CSARDSEGADTQYF
TRBV5-4,few,TRBJ2-3,CASSLELAGIPSTDTQYF
TRBV9,NA,TRBJ2-5,CASGGRIEETQYF
TRBV27,NA,TRBJ2-7,CASSLAGTGGSGEQYF
TRBV6-2/TRBV6-3,few,TRBJ2-1,CASSHRANEQFF
TRBV12-3/TRBV12-4,NA,TRBJ1-3,CASSSSGSSGNTIYF
TRBV28,NA,TRBJ1-5,CASRQGDQPQHF
TRBV7-9,few,TRBJ2-5,CASSLGDRGNQETQYF
TRBV7-2,NA,TRBJ1-2,CASSFPDHYGYTF